This is a list of T cell receptor beta chains from one sample in a study of T cell repertoires in cytomegalovirus infection. Their specific antigens are unknown. TCRdb re-analysed the reads in MiXCR, keeping a single row per CDR3 protein. The sample carries about 920,000 distinct CDR3 sequences, about a third recorded once. The sample here was cultured CD8+ T cells from PBMCs, taken from culture after CMV antigen stimulation. These receptors all come from a human donor in good health (CMV status not recorded). Some clones in this sample may be carry-over from other donors' samples. Each CDR3 is given with its conserved first and last residue. Each record gives: J gene, V gene, D gene, clone size, CDR3 DNA, CDR3 protein. D genes are given only for firm matches. Some rows mark clone size as missing; the rest say once, few, many or name a class of expanded clone.

TRBJ2-3	TRBV7-6	.	many	TGTGCCAGCAGCTTAGCCCAGGATCAGGCGCAGTATTTT	CASSLAQDQAQYF
TRBJ2-7	TRBV7-9	.	few	TGTGCCAGCAGCTTAGACGGGACGACCTACGAGCAGTACTTC	CASSLDGTTYEQYF
TRBJ2-3	TRBV7-8	.	many	TGTGCCAGCAGCTTACTTAACACAGATACGCAGTATTTT	CASSLLNTDTQYF
TRBJ1-1	TRBV5-4	.	.	TGTGCCAGCAGCTTGGAGAGTTATAACACTGAAGCTTTCTTT	CASSLESYNTEAFF
TRBJ2-4	TRBV7-9	TRBD1	.	TGTGCCAGCAGCCCGCGGACAGGGTTGGACATTCAGTACTTC	CASSPRTGLDIQYF
TRBJ1-2	TRBV7-6	TRBD1	few	TGTGCCAGCAGCCGTGCCCGGACAGGGTTCGACTATGGCTACACCTTC	CASSRARTGFDYGYTF
TRBJ1-2	TRBV27	TRBD1	few	TGTGCCAGCAGTTCGAGACAGGGTAGAGAGGATGGCTACACCTTC	CASSSRQGREDGYTF
TRBJ2-1	TRBV24-1	.	.	TGTGCCACCAGTGATTTAAGCCAGGGTGGCTCCTACAATGAGCAGTTCTTC	CATSDLSQGGSYNEQFF
TRBJ2-5	TRBV12-3/TRBV12-4	TRBD2	many	TGTGCCAGCAGCCCGCTAGCGGGGGCAGAGACCCAGTACTTC	CASSPLAGAETQYF
TRBJ1-5	TRBV6-1	TRBD1	.	TGTGCCAGCAGTAAACAGGGGGTGGGCAATCAGCCCCAGCATTTT	CASSKQGVGNQPQHF
TRBJ1-4	TRBV11-2	.	.	TGTGCCAGCAGCTTTCCCCTTGGGGAAAAACTGTTTTTT	CASSFPLGEKLFF
TRBJ1-1	TRBV7-2	TRBD1	many	TGTGCCAGCAGCCCCGCGGACAGGGCCAACACTGAAGCTTTCTTT	CASSPADRANTEAFF
TRBJ2-3	TRBV7-8	.	few	TGTGCCAGCAGCCGGAGCATGGGGAATAGAGTGGCAGATACGCAGTATTTT	CASSRSMGNRVADTQYF
TRBJ2-7	TRBV4-2	.	.	TGTGCCAGCAGCCACGCCCCGGGACGTCATGAGACCTACGAGCAGTACTTC	CASSHAPGRHETYEQYF
TRBJ2-3	TRBV20-1	TRBD2	.	TGCAGTGCTAGGAATTTAGCGGGGGACACAGATACGCAGTATTTT	CSARNLAGDTDTQYF
TRBJ2-3	TRBV7-9	.	.	TGTGCCAGCAGCCCCAAACAGGGCCCCGGAGATACGCAGTATTTT	CASSPKQGPGDTQYF
TRBJ2-7	TRBV4-1	.	.	TGCGCCAGCAGCCAAGAGTGGGGTCAGGGTCAATCCTACGAGCAGTACTTC	CASSQEWGQGQSYEQYF
TRBJ2-6	TRBV27	.	many	TGTGCCAGCAGTTTATCTGGGGCCAACGTCCTGACTTTC	CASSLSGANVLTF
TRBJ2-7	TRBV6-1	.	.	TGTGCCAGCAGTTATGGCAGGACCACCTACGAGCAGTACTTC	CASSYGRTTYEQYF
TRBJ1-4	TRBV12-3/TRBV12-4	TRBD1	.	TGTGCCAGCAGTTTAAGCTACGGCAGGGGGGAGCCAACTAATGAAAAACTGTTTTTT	CASSLSYGRGEPTNEKLFF
TRBJ2-7	TRBV19	.	.	TGTGCCAGTAGTATAGAGACAGGAATATCCTACGAGCAGTACTTC	CASSIETGISYEQYF
TRBJ1-2	TRBV19	TRBD1	few	TGTGCCACTCTAACTGGCGGGGGACAGTTCTATGGCTACACCTTC	CATLTGGGQFYGYTF
TRBJ2-7	TRBV20-1	.	.	TGCAGTGCCCCTGGAGCCGGGAGAGATATCCCCTACGAGCAGTACTTC	CSAPGAGRDIPYEQYF
TRBJ2-1	TRBV4-1	TRBD2	many	TGCGCCAGCAGCACAAGTAGCGGGAGCTCCTACAATGAGCAGTTCTTC	CASSTSSGSSYNEQFF
TRBJ1-4	TRBV14	TRBD1	.	TGTGCCAGCAGCCAGGGACAGTTTGCAACTAATGAAAAACTGTTTTTT	CASSQGQFATNEKLFF
TRBJ1-5	TRBV4-1	TRBD1	.	TGCGCCAGCAGCCAATCCGGACAGGCTAGCAATCAGCCCCAGCATTTT	CASSQSGQASNQPQHF
TRBJ2-6	TRBV6-2/TRBV6-3	.	few	TGTGCCAGCAGTTTACAGGTCTCTGGGGCCAACGTCCTGACTTTC	CASSLQVSGANVLTF
TRBJ1-2	TRBV12-3/TRBV12-4	.	.	TGTGCCGGCAGTTTAGGTCTTAGAGTCAGGGCGAATGGCTACACCTTC	CAGSLGLRVRANGYTF
TRBJ2-3	TRBV19	TRBD1	.	TGTGCCAGTACCCGGACAGGGGAGCCCGTGATGAGCACAGATACGCAGTATTTT	CASTRTGEPVMSTDTQYF
TRBJ1-1	TRBV2	.	.	TGTGCCAGCAGTGCCTTCAAGAACACTGAAGCTTTCTTT	CASSAFKNTEAFF
TRBJ1-1	TRBV7-6	.	few	TGTGCCAGCGGATCTAGAGCTTTCTTT	CASGSRAFF
TRBJ1-1	TRBV9	.	.	TGTGCCAGCAGCGTAGGGGTCTTAGGGGTGAACACTGAAGCTTTCTTT	CASSVGVLGVNTEAFF
TRBJ2-5	TRBV7-8	.	many	TGTGCCAGCAGCTTTGCGGGGACCCAGTACTTC	CASSFAGTQYF
TRBJ2-3	TRBV7-2	TRBD2	few	TGTGCCAGCAGCTCACTAGCGGGGGGGCCAATCACAGATACGCAGTATTTT	CASSSLAGGPITDTQYF
TRBJ1-1	TRBV19	.	.	TGTGCCAGTACCGTGACAGTCGGGGCGGAAGGGGCTGAAGCTTTCTTT	CASTVTVGAEGAEAFF
TRBJ2-1	TRBV20-1	.	.	TGCAGTGCTAGAGAGGCGGGGTACGGGTCCTACAATGAGCAGTTCTTC	CSAREAGYGSYNEQFF
TRBJ1-1	TRBV27	TRBD1	many	TGTGCCAGCAGTTTAGGGACAGGGGGTTCTGAAGCTTTCTTT	CASSLGTGGSEAFF
TRBJ1-1	TRBV7-9	TRBD1	few	TGTGCCAGCAGCTCCAAGACAGGGGGCTTGTCGGCTGAAGCTTTCTTT	CASSSKTGGLSAEAFF
TRBJ2-1	TRBV7-6	TRBD1	.	TGTGCCAGCAGCTTAGGTGCAGGGACAGGGGGAGGTGAGCAGTTCTTC	CASSLGAGTGGGEQFF
TRBJ1-2	TRBV12-3/TRBV12-4	.	.	TGTGCCATCTTGTGGGGGGCGCGGGGCTACACCTTC	CAILWGARGYTF
TRBJ2-3	TRBV5-5	TRBD1	few	TGTGCCAGCAGCGTAGGACAGGGTTTGACAGATACGCAGTATTTT	CASSVGQGLTDTQYF
TRBJ1-6	TRBV7-2	.	many	TGTGCCAGCAGCTTAGTTTGGGGCAGCAATTCACCCCTCCACTTT	CASSLVWGSNSPLHF
TRBJ1-6	TRBV12-3/TRBV12-4	.	few	TGTGCCAGCAGTTCCTCGGGGGGCAATTCACCCCTCCACTTT	CASSSSGGNSPLHF
TRBJ1-1	TRBV27	TRBD1	.	TGTGTCAGCAGCACAGGGGCCCCCACTGAAGCTTTCTTT	CVSSTGAPTEAFF
TRBJ1-1	TRBV28	.	few	TGTGCCAGCAGGTGGGCCGGGATGAACACTGAAGCTTTCTTT	CASRWAGMNTEAFF
TRBJ2-7	TRBV7-9	.	many	TGTGCCAGCAGCTTAGGACAGGCCTCCGTCGAGCAGTACTTC	CASSLGQASVEQYF
TRBJ2-5	TRBV7-8	.	many	TGTGCCAGCAGCGAAGAGTCACTAGAAGAGACCCAGTACTTC	CASSEESLEETQYF
TRBJ1-2	TRBV7-6	.	few	TGTGCCAGCAGCCTTCTCATAAGGACGATCGGCTACACCTTC	CASSLLIRTIGYTF
TRBJ2-1	TRBV7-6	TRBD2	many	TGTGCCAGCAGCTTAGTGCGTAGAGGCACTAGCGGGACCTACAATGAGCAGTTCTTC	CASSLVRRGTSGTYNEQFF
TRBJ1-5	TRBV12-3/TRBV12-4	.	many	TGTGCCAGCAGTTTTGGGGGCGCACAGCCCCAGCATTTT	CASSFGGAQPQHF